The clone carrying this T cell receptor beta chain appeared a single time. This record belongs to a study of blood T cell repertoires in COVID-19. From germline, CDR1 is SGHVS and CDR2 FQNEAQ. The CDR3 consists of 12 residues. Trimming stripped 8 bases from V and 2 bases from J, with 8 bases between. Method: immunoSEQ multiplex PCR; TCRdb's copy keeps in-frame clones and lacks some. The data show fewer than 70,000 clones, with around 84% seen just once and roughly 5.6% held by the top ten. V gene TRBV7-8 combines with J gene TRBJ2-3, with D possibly TRBD2 on 6 matching bases. Sequenced: peripheral blood. The receptor was derived from a woman in her fifties or sixties with acute or convalescent COVID-19. The CDR3 sequence is CASGGFTDTQYF. CDR3 in DNA: TGTGCCAGCGGGGGGTTCACAGATACGCAGTATTTT.